This T cell receptor (beta chain) comes out of a study of cytomegalovirus exposure and HLA in healthy donors. In the case of this clone: What it recognizes is unknown.

This CDR3 has 16 amino acids. Trimming cost V 4 bases and J 6 bases, with 22 bases left between them. Germline V lookup: CDR1 SGDLS, CDR2 YYNGEE. Only in-frame clones appear in the TCRdb table, and some are missing; sequencing was by immunoSEQ multiplex PCR. The repertoire holds 100,000 to 130,000 clones, with around 85% as singletons. Donors were drawn from the 120-subject validation cohort, separate from the roughly 610-subject first cohort. Notes on the study in general: Cytomegalovirus-associated status was assigned to about 150 TCR beta chains. A few chains linked to CMV were shown in vitro to be specific for CMV antigens.

The gene calls are TRBV9 and TRBJ1-1; perhaps TRBD1 as D (5 bases). The sample comprised PBMCs. The receptor was derived from a woman under 30 in good health and CMV-seronegative. This CDR3 reads CASSSSPDTAEPEAFF. The DNA for the CDR3 is TGTGCCAGCAGCTCCTCCCCGGACACTGCGGAACCTGAAGCTTTCTTT.